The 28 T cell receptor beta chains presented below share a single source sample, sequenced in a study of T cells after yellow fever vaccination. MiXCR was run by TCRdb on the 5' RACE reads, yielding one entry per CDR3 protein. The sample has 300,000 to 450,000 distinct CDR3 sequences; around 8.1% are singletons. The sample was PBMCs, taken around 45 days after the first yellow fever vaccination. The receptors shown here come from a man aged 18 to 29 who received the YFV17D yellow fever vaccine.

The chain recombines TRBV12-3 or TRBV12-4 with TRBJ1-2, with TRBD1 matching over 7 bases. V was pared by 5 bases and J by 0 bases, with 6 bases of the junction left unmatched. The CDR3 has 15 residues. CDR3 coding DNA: TGTGCCAGCAGTCGGACCGGGACAGCTAACTATGGCTACACCTTC. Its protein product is CASSRTGTANYGYTF.

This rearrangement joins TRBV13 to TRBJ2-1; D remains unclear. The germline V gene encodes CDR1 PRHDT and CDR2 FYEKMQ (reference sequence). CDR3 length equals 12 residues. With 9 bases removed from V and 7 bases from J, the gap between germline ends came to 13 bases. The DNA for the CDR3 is TGTGCCAGGGGCTTAGGGCTAAATGAGCAGTTCTTC. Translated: CARGLGLNEQFF.

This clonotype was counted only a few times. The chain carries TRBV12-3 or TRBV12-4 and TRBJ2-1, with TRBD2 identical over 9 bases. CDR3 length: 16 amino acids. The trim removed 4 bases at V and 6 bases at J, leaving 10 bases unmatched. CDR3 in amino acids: CASSSKTGLASNEQFF. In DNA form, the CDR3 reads TGTGCCAGCAGTTCAAAGACGGGACTAGCCTCCAATGAGCAGTTCTTC.

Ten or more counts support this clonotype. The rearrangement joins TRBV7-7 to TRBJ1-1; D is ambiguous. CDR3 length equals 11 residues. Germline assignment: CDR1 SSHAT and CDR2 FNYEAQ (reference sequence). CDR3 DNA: TGTGCGGGGTTGCAGTGTCCTGAAGCTTTCTTT. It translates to CAGLQCPEAFF.

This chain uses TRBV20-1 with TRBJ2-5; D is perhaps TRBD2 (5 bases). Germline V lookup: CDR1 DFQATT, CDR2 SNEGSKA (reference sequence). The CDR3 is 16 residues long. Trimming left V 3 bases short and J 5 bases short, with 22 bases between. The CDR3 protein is CSASPGPTIGWETQYF. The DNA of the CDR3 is TGCAGTGCTAGCCCCGGACCGACTATCGGCTGGGAGACCCAGTACTTC.

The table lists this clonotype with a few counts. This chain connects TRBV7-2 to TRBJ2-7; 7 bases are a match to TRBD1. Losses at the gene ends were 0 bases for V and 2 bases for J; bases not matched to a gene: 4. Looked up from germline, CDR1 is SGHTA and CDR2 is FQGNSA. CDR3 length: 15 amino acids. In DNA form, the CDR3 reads TGTGCCAGCAGCTTAGCTTCCGGGACAGCCTACGAGCAGTACTTC. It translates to CASSLASGTAYEQYF.

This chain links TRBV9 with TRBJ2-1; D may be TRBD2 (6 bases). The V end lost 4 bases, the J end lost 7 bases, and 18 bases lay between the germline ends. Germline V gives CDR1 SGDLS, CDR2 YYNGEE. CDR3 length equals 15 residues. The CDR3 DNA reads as TGTGCCAGCAGCTCCAGCGGGTCTAGCGCGAATGAGCAGTTCTTC. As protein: CASSSSGSSANEQFF.

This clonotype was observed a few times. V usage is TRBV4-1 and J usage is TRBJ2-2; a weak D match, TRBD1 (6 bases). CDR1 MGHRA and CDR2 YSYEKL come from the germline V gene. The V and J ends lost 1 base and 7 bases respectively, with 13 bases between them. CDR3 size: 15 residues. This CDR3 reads CASSQGAGGGGELFF. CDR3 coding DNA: TGCGCCAGCAGCCAAGGAGCTGGGGGCGGCGGGGAGCTGTTTTTT.

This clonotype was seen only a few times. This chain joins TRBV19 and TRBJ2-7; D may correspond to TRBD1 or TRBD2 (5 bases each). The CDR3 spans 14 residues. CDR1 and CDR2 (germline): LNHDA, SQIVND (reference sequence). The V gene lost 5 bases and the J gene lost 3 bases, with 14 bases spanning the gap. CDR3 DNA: TGTGCCAGTAGTCCACGGGACCAGGGCTACGAGCAGTACTTC. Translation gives CASSPRDQGYEQYF.

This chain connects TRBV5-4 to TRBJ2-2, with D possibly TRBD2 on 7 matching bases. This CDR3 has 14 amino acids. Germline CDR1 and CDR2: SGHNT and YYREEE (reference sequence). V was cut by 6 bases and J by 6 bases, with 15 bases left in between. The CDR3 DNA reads TGTGCCAGCACCGAAGGAGGGGGGGCCGGGGAGCTGTTTTTT. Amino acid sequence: CASTEGGGAGELFF.

The CDR3 loop is CSARDGTHIGEAFF. CDR3 nucleotides: TGCAGCGCCCGGGACGGAACACATATCGGTGAAGCTTTCTTT. The chain employs TRBV29-1 and TRBJ1-1; D might be TRBD1 (5 bases). With 7 bases removed from V and 7 bases from J, the gap between germline ends came to 22 bases. CDR1 SQVTM and CDR2 ANQGSEA come from the germline V gene. The CDR3 sequence is 14 residues long. The full variable domain, rest sourced from reference TRBV29-1 and TRBJ1-1, is SAVISQKPSRDICQRGTSLTIQCQVDSQVTMMFWYRQQPGQSLTLIATANQGSEATYESGFVIDKFPISRPNLTFSTLTVSNMSPEDSSIYLCSARDGTHIGEAFFGQGTRLTVV.

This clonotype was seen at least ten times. CDR3 coding DNA: TGTGCCAGCAGCAGAGCGAGTTACGAGCAGTACGTC. Protein product: CASSRASYEQYV. V gene TRBV6-2 or TRBV6-3 combines with J gene TRBJ2-7; D call uncertain. Trimming removed 6 bases at V and 4 bases at J, with 10 bases between. Germline CDR1 and CDR2: MNHEY and SVGEGT. The CDR3 has 12 residues.

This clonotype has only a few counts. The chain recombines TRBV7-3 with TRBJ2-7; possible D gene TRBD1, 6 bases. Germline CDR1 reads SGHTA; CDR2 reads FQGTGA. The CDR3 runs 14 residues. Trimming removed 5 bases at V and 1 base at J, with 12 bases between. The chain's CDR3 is CASSPSGTSYEQYF. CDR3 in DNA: TGTGCCAGCAGCCCCTCCGGGACATCCTACGAGCAGTACTTC.

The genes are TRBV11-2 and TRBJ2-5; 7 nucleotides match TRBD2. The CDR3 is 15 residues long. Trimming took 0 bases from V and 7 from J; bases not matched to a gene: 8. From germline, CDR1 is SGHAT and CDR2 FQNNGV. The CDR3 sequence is CASSLDRGLPGTQYF. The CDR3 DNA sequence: TGTGCCAGCAGCTTAGATCGGGGACTACCGGGGACCCAGTACTTC.

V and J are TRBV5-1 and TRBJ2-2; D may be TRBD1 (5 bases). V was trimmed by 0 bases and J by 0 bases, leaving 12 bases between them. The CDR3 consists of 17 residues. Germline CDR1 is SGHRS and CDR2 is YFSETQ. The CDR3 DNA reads TGCGCCAGCAGCTTGGGCTTCCAGGGCTCGAACACCGGGGAGCTGTTTTTT. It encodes CASSLGFQGSNTGELFF.

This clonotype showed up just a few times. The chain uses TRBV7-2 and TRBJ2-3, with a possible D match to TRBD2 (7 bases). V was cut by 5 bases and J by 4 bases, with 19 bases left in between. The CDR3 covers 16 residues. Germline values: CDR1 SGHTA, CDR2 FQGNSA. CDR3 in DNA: TGTGCCAGCAGCCCTCAGGTTGGGGGGGCCGCAGATACGCAGTATTTT. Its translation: CASSPQVGGAADTQYF.

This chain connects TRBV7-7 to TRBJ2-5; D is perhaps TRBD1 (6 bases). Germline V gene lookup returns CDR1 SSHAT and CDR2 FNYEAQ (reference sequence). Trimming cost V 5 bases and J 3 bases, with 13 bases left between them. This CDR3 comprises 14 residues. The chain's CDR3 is CASSPGTRKETQYF. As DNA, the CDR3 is TGTGCCAGCAGCCCCGGGACACGGAAAGAGACCCAGTACTTC. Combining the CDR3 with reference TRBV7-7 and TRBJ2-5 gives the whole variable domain GAGVSQSPRYKVTKRGQDVTLRCDPISSHATLYWYQQALGQGPEFLTYFNYEAQPDKSGLPSDRFSAERPEGSISTLTIQRTEQRDSAMYRCASSPGTRKETQYFGPGTRLLVL.

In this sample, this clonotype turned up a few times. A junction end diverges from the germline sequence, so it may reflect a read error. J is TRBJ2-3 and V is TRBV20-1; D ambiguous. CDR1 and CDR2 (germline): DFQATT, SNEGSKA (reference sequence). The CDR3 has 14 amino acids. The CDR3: CCARGPGSTDTQYF. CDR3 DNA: TGCTGTGCTAGAGGACCGGGTAGCACAGATACGCAGTATTTT.

This CDR3 is CASSPRQGLDTIYF. The CDR3 nucleotides are TGTGCCAGCTCACCCCGACAGGGTCTGGACACCATATATTTT. The chain is built from TRBV18 and TRBJ1-3; 7 bases are a match to TRBD1. The V and J ends lost 3 bases and 8 bases, in that order; junction bases with no gene match: 7. Germline loops: CDR1 KGHSH, CDR2 LQKENI. The CDR3 is 14 amino acids.

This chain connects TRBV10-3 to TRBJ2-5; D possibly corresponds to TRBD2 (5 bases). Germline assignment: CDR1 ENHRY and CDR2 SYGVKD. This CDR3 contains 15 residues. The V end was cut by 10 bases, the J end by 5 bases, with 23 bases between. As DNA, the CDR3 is TGTGCCACCGAGGAATCTGGACTGACCATGGAGACCCAGTACTTC. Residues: CATEESGLTMETQYF.

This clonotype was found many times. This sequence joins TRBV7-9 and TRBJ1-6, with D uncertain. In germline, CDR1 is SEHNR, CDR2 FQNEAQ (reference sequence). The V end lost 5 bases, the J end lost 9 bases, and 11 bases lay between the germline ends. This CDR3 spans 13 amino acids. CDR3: CASSPTAGSPLHF. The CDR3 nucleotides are TGTGCCAGCAGCCCGACCGCGGGTTCACCCCTCCACTTT.

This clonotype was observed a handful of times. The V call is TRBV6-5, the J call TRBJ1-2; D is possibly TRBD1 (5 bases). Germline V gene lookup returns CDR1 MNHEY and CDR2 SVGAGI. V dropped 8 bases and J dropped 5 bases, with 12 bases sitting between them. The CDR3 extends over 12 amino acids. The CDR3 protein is CASSTGLYGYTF. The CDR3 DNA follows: TGTGCCAGCTCTACAGGTCTTTATGGCTACACCTTC.

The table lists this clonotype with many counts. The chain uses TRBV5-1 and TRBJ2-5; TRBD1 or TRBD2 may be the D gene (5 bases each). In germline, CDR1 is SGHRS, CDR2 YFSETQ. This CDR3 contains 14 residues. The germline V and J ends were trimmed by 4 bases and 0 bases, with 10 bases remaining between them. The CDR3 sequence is CASSIGTDQETQYF. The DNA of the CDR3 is TGCGCCAGCAGCATCGGGACGGACCAAGAGACCCAGTACTTC.

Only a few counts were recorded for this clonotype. CDR3 in amino acids: CASREREYRAFF. The CDR3 nucleotides are TGTGCCAGCAGAGAGAGGGAGTACAGAGCTTTCTTT. The rearrangement uses TRBV6-2 or TRBV6-3 and TRBJ1-1; D is uncertain. The CDR3 is 12 amino acids. CDR1 and CDR2 (germline): MNHEY, SVGEGT. V was cut by 6 bases and J by 10 bases, with 15 bases left in between.

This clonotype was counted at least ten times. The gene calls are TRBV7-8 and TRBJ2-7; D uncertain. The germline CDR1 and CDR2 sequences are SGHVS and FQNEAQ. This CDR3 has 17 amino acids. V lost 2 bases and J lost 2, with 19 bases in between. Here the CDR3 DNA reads TGTGCCAGCAGCTTATCGGTAGAGCAGCCCTTACCCTACGAGCAGTACTTC. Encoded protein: CASSLSVEQPLPYEQYF.

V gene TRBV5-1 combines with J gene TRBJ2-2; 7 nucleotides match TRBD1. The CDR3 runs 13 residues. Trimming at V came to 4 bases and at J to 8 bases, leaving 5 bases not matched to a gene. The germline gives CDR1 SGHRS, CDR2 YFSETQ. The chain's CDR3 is CASSPGGEGELFF. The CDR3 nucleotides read TGCGCCAGCAGCCCAGGGGGTGAAGGGGAGCTGTTTTTT.

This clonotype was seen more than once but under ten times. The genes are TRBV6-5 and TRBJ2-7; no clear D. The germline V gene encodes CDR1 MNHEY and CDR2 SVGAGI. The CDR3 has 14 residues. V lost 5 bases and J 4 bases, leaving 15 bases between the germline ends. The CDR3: CASSTPETPYEQYF. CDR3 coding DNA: TGTGCCAGCAGTACCCCCGAGACCCCATACGAGCAGTACTTC.

In nucleotides, the CDR3 is TGCGCCAGCAGCTTGGGACAGGGAGTTTTTGGCTACACCTTC. Translating it yields CASSLGQGVFGYTF. The chain links TRBV5-1 to TRBJ1-2; 7 bases match TRBD1. The CDR3 spans 14 residues. CDR1 is SGHRS and CDR2 is YFSETQ in the germline V gene. V was clipped by 0 bases and J by 7 bases; unmatched bases: 6.